The next 21 T cell receptor beta chains were all read from a single sample in a study of technical replicates of blood from a few donors (dated by TCRdb to 2017 to 2019). The library was made by the immunoSEQ multiplex PCR assay. As stored in TCRdb, this immuneACCESS dataset retains in-frame rearrangements with V and J assigned. A fraction of the clones does not appear; measured against another copy, unresolved V genes explain less than half of the discrepancy, and the remainder lacks a known reason. The sample contains about 91,000 clones, 92% of them found a single time. The top ten constitute roughly 0.25% of the sample. The sample taken for sequencing was T cells isolated from PBMCs. Source of these receptors: a human donor in good health.

The V gene is TRBV6-5, the J gene TRBJ1-2; TRBD1 matches at 10 bases. This CDR3 has 14 residues. CDR1 is MNHEY and CDR2 is SVGAGI in the germline V gene. After removal of 6 bases from V and 3 bases from J, the junction contained 4 bases not matched to a gene. CDR3 residues: CASRSGTGDYGYTF. CDR3 coding DNA: TGTGCCAGCAGGTCCGGGACAGGGGACTATGGCTACACCTTC.

This sequence joins TRBV10-2 and TRBJ1-2; D remains ambiguous. Trimming took 7 bases from V and 4 from J, leaving 13 bases between them. Germline-derived CDR1 and CDR2 are WSHSY and SAAADI. CDR3 length: 13 amino acids. Here the CDR3 DNA reads TGCGCCAGCAAGTCTGGGCAGAGCTATGGCTACACCTTC. Translated: CASKSGQSYGYTF.

The chain uses TRBV4-1 and TRBJ1-1; TRBD1 matches 8 bases. The CDR3 is 18 residues long. V dropped 1 base and J dropped 5; count of bases not matched to a gene: 15. CDR1 is MGHRA and CDR2 is YSYEKL in the germline V gene. CDR3 residues: CASSQGGPLTGVGTEAFF. CDR3 DNA: TGCGCCAGCAGCCAAGGGGGACCACTGACAGGGGTTGGGACTGAAGCTTTCTTT.

The DNA of the CDR3 is TGCGCCAGCAGCTTGGTCTCAGGATTTAATGAGCAGTTCTTC. Translation gives CASSLVSGFNEQFF. The chain combines TRBV5-1 with TRBJ2-1; D call uncertain. V shed 0 bases and J shed 7 bases, with 11 bases lying between them. CDR3 length: 14 amino acids. The germline V gene encodes CDR1 SGHRS and CDR2 YFSETQ.

The chain joins TRBV19 to TRBJ1-4; no definite D call. With 2 bases removed from V and 3 bases from J, the gap between germline ends came to 7 bases. The CDR3 extends over 14 amino acids. Germline-derived CDR1 and CDR2 are LNHDA and SQIVND (reference sequence). The CDR3 spells CASSITSSNEKLFF. CDR3 coding DNA: TGTGCCAGTAGTATAACCAGTTCTAATGAAAAACTGTTTTTT.

This clone was seen once. The rearrangement links TRBV15 to TRBJ2-7; tentative D call: TRBD1 (5 bases). Germline CDR1 is LNHNV and CDR2 is YYDKDF (reference sequence). V was cut by 2 bases and J by 0 bases, with 8 bases left in between. There are 14 residues in the CDR3. CDR3 sequence: CATSRRTSSYEQYF. In DNA, the CDR3 is TGTGCCACCAGCAGACGGACAAGCTCCTACGAGCAGTACTTC. The whole variable domain, filled in from reference TRBV15 and TRBJ2-7, reads DAMVIQNPRYQVTQFGKPVTLSCSQTLNHNVMYWYQQKSSQAPKLLFHYYDKDFNNEADTPDNFQSRRPNTSFCFLDIRSPGLGDTAMYLCATSRRTSSYEQYFGPGTRLTVT.

V gene TRBV9 combines with J gene TRBJ2-2, with 12 bases matching TRBD2. The trim removed 1 base at V and 2 bases at J, leaving 6 bases unmatched. CDR1 is SGDLS and CDR2 is YYNGEE in the germline V gene. The CDR3 covers 18 residues. CDR3 sequence: CASSVSASGGGNTGELFF. CDR3 nucleotides: TGTGCCAGCAGCGTATCGGCTAGCGGGGGGGGTAACACCGGGGAGCTGTTTTTT.

The chain links TRBV4-1 to TRBJ2-7, with 8 bases that match TRBD2. The ends lost 4 bases at V and 2 bases at J; junction bases unmatched: 4. The CDR3 length is 14 residues. The germline gives CDR1 MGHRA, CDR2 YSYEKL. The CDR3 DNA reads as TGCGCCAGCAGCCCCCTAGCGGGTCCCTACGAGCAGTACTTC. Translation: CASSPLAGPYEQYF.

CDR3 nucleotides: TGCAGCGTCAAACGCGTAGCAGAGAACACCGGGGAGCTGTTTTTT. It translates to CSVKRVAENTGELFF. The chain links TRBV29-1 to TRBJ2-2, with D hard to call. Trimming left V 6 bases short and J 1 base short, with 15 bases between. This CDR3 spans 15 amino acids. Germline CDR1 reads SQVTM; CDR2 reads ANQGSEA.

A few counts support this clone. The chain's CDR3 is CASSDSAGSTDTQYF. CDR3 nucleotides: TGTGCCAGCAGTGACTCTGCGGGTTCCACAGATACGCAGTATTTT. This chain connects TRBV6-4 to TRBJ2-3, with D possibly TRBD2 on 5 matching bases. The CDR3 has 15 amino acids. Germline CDR1 is MRHNA and CDR2 is SNTAGT. Trimming left V 0 bases short and J 2 bases short, with 9 bases between.

The V call is TRBV7-9, the J call TRBJ1-1; no definite D call. Per germline, CDR1 SEHNR and CDR2 FQNEAQ (reference sequence). This CDR3 region has 11 residues. The V end was cut by 5 bases, the J end by 8 bases, with 9 bases between. The CDR3 sequence: CASSGSREAFF. CDR3 nucleotide sequence: TGTGCCAGCAGCGGTTCGCGAGAAGCTTTCTTT.

The chain links TRBV28 to TRBJ2-3; D ambiguous. This CDR3 is 15 amino acids long. The germline V and J ends were trimmed by 2 bases and 4 bases, with 13 bases remaining between them. CDR1 is MDHEN, CDR2 SYDVKM, per germline. The CDR3 nucleotides are TGTGCCAGCAGTTTAGCTAGTAGGTCCTCAGATACGCAGTATTTT. Translated, it gives CASSLASRSSDTQYF.

The chain uses TRBV19 and TRBJ1-4, with D uncertain. Trimming cost V 3 bases and J 10 bases, with 6 bases left between them. The CDR3 covers 11 residues. CDR1 LNHDA and CDR2 SQIVND come from the germline V gene (reference sequence). DNA for the CDR3: TGTGCCAGTAGTATTGGAGGAAAACTGTTTTTT. This encodes CASSIGGKLFF. Looking up the rest from reference TRBV19 and TRBJ1-4 gives the full variable domain: DGGITQSPKYLFRKEGQNVTLSCEQNLNHDAMYWYRQDPGQGLRLIYYSQIVNDFQKGDIAEGYSVSREKKESFPLTVTSAQKNPTAFYLCASSIGGKLFFGSGTQLSVL.

This chain joins TRBV6-6 and TRBJ2-5, with D tentatively TRBD2 (5 bases). From germline, CDR1 is MNHNY and CDR2 SVGAGI (reference sequence). This CDR3 has 12 residues. V gave up 8 bases and J gave up 5 bases, with 12 bases separating them. The CDR3 reads CASRRPGETQYF. CDR3 coding DNA: TGTGCCAGCCGCAGGCCGGGGGAGACCCAGTACTTC.

The rearrangement links TRBV9 to TRBJ2-1, with D tentatively TRBD2 (5 bases). The CDR3 consists of 14 residues. V was shortened by 1 base and J by 6 bases, with 11 bases between the two germline ends. Germline values: CDR1 SGDLS, CDR2 YYNGEE. CDR3 DNA sequence: TGTGCCAGCAGCGTATGGGTAGGGAGCAATGAGCAGTTCTTC. Protein: CASSVWVGSNEQFF.

The V call is TRBV12-5, the J call TRBJ1-4; D is undetermined. This CDR3 region has 17 residues. The V and J ends lost 0 bases and 0 bases respectively, with 11 bases between them. The germline V gene has CDR1 LGHNT and CDR2 FRNRAP. The CDR3 sequence is CASGLVLTAATNEKLFF. The DNA for the CDR3 is TGTGCTAGTGGTTTGGTACTTACAGCTGCAACTAATGAAAAACTGTTTTTT.

The chain is built from TRBV19 and TRBJ2-3, with TRBD2 matching over 10 bases. V lost 5 bases and J lost 2; bases outside the gene matches: 4. The CDR3 consists of 15 residues. The V gene's germline CDR1 is LNHDA and CDR2 SQIVND (reference sequence). As DNA, the CDR3 is TGTGCCAGTAGTGAAAGCGGGGGGGCCACAGATACGCAGTATTTT. Its protein product is CASSESGGATDTQYF.

V is TRBV7-9 and J is TRBJ2-3; a weak D match, TRBD1 (6 bases). The CDR3 spans 15 residues. From germline, CDR1 is SEHNR and CDR2 FQNEAQ (reference sequence). V dropped 9 bases and J dropped 0 bases, with 16 bases sitting between them. In DNA form, the CDR3 reads TGTGCCAGTTCTACCGGGACACATAGCACAGATACGCAGTATTTT. Its translation is CASSTGTHSTDTQYF.

The rearrangement uses TRBV27 and TRBJ2-5, with D unresolved. The V gene's germline CDR1 is MNHEY and CDR2 SMNVEV (reference sequence). V lost 6 bases to trimming and J lost 0 bases, with 17 bases between them. There are 16 residues in the CDR3. CDR3 in DNA: TGTGCCAGCAGCTCAACGGGTAGTGGGTACCAAGAGACCCAGTACTTC. It encodes CASSSTGSGYQETQYF.

The chain has TRBV10-2 and TRBJ2-2; the match to TRBD2 covers 12 bases. The V gene's germline CDR1 is WSHSY and CDR2 SAAADI. J lost 4 bases, V lost 6 bases, and 6 bases had no gene match. The CDR3 sequence is 16 residues long. CDR3 sequence reads: CASRLAGGLVTGELFF. CDR3 DNA: TGCGCCAGCAGGCTAGCGGGGGGGCTGGTCACCGGGGAGCTGTTTTTT.

V and J are TRBV7-3 and TRBJ2-1, with a weak D call TRBD2 (6 bases). V was cut by 3 bases and J by 0 bases, with 9 bases left in between. The CDR3 totals 15 residues. Germline values: CDR1 SGHTA, CDR2 FQGTGA. The DNA of the CDR3 is TGTGCCAGCAGCTTGAGCGGGTACTCCTACAATGAGCAGTTCTTC. Residues: CASSLSGYSYNEQFF.